The clone carrying this T cell receptor (beta chain) showed up just a few times. Its antigen is unidentified. This record comes from a study of blood T cells in healthy people across ages. General study results and limits: TCR beta diversity was tightly associated with the proportion of naive T cells.

The CDR3 runs to 15 residues. Trimming cost V 5 bases and J 4 bases; bases outside gene matches: 9. CDR1 is SEHNR, CDR2 FQNEAQ, per germline (reference sequence). Then a second PCR, running about 7 to 11 cycles, was carried out with a sample-barcoded 5' primer and a J-beta primer mix. TCRdb independently ran MiXCR on the 5' RACE reads; one entry per CDR3 protein. This repertoire shows approximately 690,000 distinct CDR3 sequences, 40% to 45% found once; its top ten account for around 30%. The gene calls are TRBV7-9 and TRBJ2-3; TRBD2 aligns across 7 bases. This receptor was taken from a man older than 75 in good health. Material for sequencing was blood. In DNA, the CDR3 is TGTGCCAGCAGCCCGAGGTTTGGGGGGGCAGATACGCAGTATTTT. Its protein product is CASSPRFGGADTQYF. The variable domain in full, with the rest retrieved from reference TRBV7-9 and TRBJ2-3, is DTGVSQNPRHKITKRGQNVTFRCDPISEHNRLYWYRQTLGQGPEFLTYFQNEAQLEKSRLLSDRFSAERPKGSFSTLEIQRTEQGDSAMYLCASSPRFGGADTQYFGPGTRLTVL.